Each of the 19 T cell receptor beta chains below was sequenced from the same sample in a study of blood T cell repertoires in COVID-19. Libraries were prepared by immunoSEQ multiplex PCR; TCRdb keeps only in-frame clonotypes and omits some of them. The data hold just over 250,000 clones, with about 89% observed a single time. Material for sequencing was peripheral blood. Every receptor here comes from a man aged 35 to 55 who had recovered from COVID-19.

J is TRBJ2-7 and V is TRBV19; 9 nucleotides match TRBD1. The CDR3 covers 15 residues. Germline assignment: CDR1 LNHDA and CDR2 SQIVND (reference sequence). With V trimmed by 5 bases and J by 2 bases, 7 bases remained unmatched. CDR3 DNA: TGTGCCAGTAGTTTCCGACAGGGGGGACCCTACGAGCAGTACTTC. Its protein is CASSFRQGGPYEQYF.

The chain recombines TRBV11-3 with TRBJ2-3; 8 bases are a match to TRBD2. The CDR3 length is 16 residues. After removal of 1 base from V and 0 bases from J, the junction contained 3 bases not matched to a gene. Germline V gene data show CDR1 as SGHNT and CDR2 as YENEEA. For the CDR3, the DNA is TGTGCCAGCAGCTTAGGCGGGGGGATTAGCACAGATACGCAGTATTTT. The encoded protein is CASSLGGGISTDTQYF. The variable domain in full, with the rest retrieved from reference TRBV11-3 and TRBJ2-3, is EAGVVQSPRYKIIEKKQPVAFWCNPISGHNTLYWYLQNLGQGPELLIRYENEEAVDDSQLPKDRFSAERLKGVDSTLKIQPAELGDSAVYLCASSLGGGISTDTQYFGPGTRLTVL.

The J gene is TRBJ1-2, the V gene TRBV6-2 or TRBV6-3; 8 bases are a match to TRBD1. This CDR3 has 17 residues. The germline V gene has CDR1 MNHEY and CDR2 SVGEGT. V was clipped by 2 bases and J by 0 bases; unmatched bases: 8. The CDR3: CASSYPGTGKANYGYTF. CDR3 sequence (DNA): TGTGCCAGCAGTTACCCCGGGACAGGAAAGGCTAACTATGGCTACACCTTC.

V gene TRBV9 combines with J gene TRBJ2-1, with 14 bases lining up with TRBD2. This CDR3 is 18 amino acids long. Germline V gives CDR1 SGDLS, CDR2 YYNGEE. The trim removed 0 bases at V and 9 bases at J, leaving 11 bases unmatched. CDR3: CASSVAARGLAGDGEQFF. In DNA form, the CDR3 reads TGTGCCAGCAGCGTAGCCGCGAGGGGACTAGCGGGAGACGGTGAGCAGTTCTTC. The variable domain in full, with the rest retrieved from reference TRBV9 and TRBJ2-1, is DSGVTQTPKHLITATGQRVTLRCSPRSGDLSVYWYQQSLDQGLQFLIQYYNGEERAKGNILERFSAQQFPDLHSELNLSSLELGDSALYFCASSVAARGLAGDGEQFFGPGTRLTVL.

The CDR3 nucleotides are TGCAGCGTCCAACAGGGGAGAGGCAATCAGCCCCAGCATTTT. As protein: CSVQQGRGNQPQHF. The chain combines TRBV29-1 with TRBJ1-5, with 7 bases identical to TRBD1. Trimming took 6 bases from V and 2 from J; bases not matched to a gene: 7. The germline gives CDR1 SQVTM, CDR2 ANQGSEA. The length of the CDR3 is 14 residues.

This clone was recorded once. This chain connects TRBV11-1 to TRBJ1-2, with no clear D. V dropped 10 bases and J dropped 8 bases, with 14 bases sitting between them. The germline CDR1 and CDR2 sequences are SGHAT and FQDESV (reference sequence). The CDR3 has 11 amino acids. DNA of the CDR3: TGTGCCATTCGATCGTCTAAGGGCTACACCTTC. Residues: CAIRSSKGYTF.

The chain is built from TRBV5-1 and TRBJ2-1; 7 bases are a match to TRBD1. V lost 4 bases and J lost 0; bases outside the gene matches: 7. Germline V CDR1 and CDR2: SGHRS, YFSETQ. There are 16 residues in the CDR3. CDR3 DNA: TGCGCCAGCAGCCCGGACAGGTTCCCCTCCTACAATGAGCAGTTCTTC. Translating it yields CASSPDRFPSYNEQFF.

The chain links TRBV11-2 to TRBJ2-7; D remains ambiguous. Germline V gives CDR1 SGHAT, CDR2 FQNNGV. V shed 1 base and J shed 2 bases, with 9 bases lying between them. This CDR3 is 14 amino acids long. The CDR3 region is CASSLVAEAYEQYF. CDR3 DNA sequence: TGTGCCAGCAGCTTAGTTGCGGAAGCCTACGAGCAGTACTTC.

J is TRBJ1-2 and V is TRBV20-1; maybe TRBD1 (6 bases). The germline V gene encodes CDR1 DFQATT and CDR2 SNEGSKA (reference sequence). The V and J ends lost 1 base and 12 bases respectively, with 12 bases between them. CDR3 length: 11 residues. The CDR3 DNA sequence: TGCAGTGCTAGAGGAATGGACAGTCACACCTTC. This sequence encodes CSARGMDSHTF.

CDR3 sequence (DNA): TGTGCCAGCAGCCACGGTCTAGCGGGATCCCGGCAAGAGACCCAGTACTTC. It codes for CASSHGLAGSRQETQYF. The chain employs TRBV7-3 and TRBJ2-5; 9 nucleotides agree with TRBD2. After removal of 5 bases from V and 2 bases from J, the junction contained 12 bases not matched to a gene. CDR1 and CDR2 (germline): SGHTA, FQGTGA. The CDR3 extends over 17 amino acids.

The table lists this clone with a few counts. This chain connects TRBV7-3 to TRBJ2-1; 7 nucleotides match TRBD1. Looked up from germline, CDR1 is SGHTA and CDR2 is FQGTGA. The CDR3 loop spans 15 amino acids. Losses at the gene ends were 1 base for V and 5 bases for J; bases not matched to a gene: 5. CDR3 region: CASSLRGTANNEQFF. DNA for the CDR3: TGTGCCAGCAGCTTAAGAGGGACAGCAAACAATGAGCAGTTCTTC.

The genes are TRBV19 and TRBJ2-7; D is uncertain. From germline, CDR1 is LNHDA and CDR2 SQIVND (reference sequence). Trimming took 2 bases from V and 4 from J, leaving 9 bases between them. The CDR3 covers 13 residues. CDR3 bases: TGTGCCAGTAGTATACAGGCGAATTACGAGCAGTACTTC. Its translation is CASSIQANYEQYF.

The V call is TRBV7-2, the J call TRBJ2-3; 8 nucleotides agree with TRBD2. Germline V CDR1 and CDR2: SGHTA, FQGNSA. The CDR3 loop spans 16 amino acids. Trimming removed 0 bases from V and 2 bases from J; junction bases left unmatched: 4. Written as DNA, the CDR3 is TGTGCCAGCAGCTTAGCGAAGCGGGGGCTCACAGATACGCAGTATTTT. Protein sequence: CASSLAKRGLTDTQYF.

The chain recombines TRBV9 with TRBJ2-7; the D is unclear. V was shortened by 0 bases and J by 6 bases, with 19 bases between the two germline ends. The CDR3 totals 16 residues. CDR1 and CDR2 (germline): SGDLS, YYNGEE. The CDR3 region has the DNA TGTGCCAGCAGCGTAGGGCAGGCTTCACCCCGAGCCGAGCAGTACTTC. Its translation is CASSVGQASPRAEQYF. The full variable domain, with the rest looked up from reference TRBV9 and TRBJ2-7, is DSGVTQTPKHLITATGQRVTLRCSPRSGDLSVYWYQQSLDQGLQFLIQYYNGEERAKGNILERFSAQQFPDLHSELNLSSLELGDSALYFCASSVGQASPRAEQYFGPGTRLTVT.

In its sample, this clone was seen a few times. Written as DNA, the CDR3 is TGTGCCAGCAGTGAAGACAGGGACTCCTATGGCTACACCTTC. It specifies CASSEDRDSYGYTF. The chain employs TRBV25-1 and TRBJ1-2, with TRBD1 identical over 7 bases. V shed 2 bases, J shed 4 bases, and the junction held 4 bases outside the gene matches. Germline-derived CDR1 and CDR2 are MGHDK and SYGVNS. The CDR3 runs to 14 residues.

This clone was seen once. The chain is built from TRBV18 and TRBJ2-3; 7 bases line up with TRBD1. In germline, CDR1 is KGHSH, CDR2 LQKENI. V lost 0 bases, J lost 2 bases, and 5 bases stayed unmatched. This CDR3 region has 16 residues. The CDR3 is CASSPPDRPHTDTQYF. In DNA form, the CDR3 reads TGTGCCAGCTCACCACCGGACAGGCCCCACACAGATACGCAGTATTTT. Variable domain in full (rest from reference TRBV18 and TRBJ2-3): NAGVMQNPRHLVRRRGQEARLRCSPMKGHSHVYWYRQLPEEGLKFMVYLQKENIIDESGMPKERFSAEFPKEGPSILRIQQVVRGDSAAYFCASSPPDRPHTDTQYFGPGTRLTVL.

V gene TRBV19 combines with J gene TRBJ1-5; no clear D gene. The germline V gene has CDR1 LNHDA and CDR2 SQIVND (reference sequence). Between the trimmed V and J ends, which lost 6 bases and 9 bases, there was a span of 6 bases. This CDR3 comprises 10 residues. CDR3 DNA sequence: TGTGCCAGTAGGGCGGCGCCCCAGCATTTT. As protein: CASRAAPQHF.

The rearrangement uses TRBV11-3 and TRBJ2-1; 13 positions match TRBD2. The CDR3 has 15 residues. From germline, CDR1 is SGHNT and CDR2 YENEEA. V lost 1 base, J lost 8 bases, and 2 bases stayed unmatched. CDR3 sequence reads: CASSLGTSGRDEQFF. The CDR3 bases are TGTGCCAGCAGCTTAGGAACTAGCGGGAGGGATGAGCAGTTCTTC.

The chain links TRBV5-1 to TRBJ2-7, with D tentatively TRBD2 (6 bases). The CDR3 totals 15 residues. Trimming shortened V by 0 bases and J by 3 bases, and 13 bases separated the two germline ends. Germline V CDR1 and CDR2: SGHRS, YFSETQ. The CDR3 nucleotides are TGCGCCAGCAGCTTGGCGCGGGAAAAGGGCTACGAGCAGTACTTC. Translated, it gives CASSLAREKGYEQYF.